The 20 T cell receptor beta chains in this list originate from one sample, sequenced in a study of regulatory T cells in long-lasting Graves disease. Assembly of TCR beta libraries relied on iRepertoire HTBI primers together with Arm-PCR of CDR3 regions. TCRdb ran MiXCR on the multiplex PCR reads and lists one entry per CDR3 protein. The data contain roughly 430,000 distinct CDR3 sequences, around 20% of them singletons. Time point meaning: persistent/refractory GD, antithyroid drugs over 5 years with positive TRAb. PBMC RNA was the source of the TCR library. Sample: peripheral blood mononuclear cells (PBMCs), taken when the disease was refractory, from a patient treated with antithyroid drugs. The receptors were sampled from a female donor with Graves disease.

This clonotype has a single count. The V and J genes are TRBV14 and TRBJ2-5; D not certain. The DNA end is more similar to TRBJ2-1, so the J call may be wrong. The germline V gene has CDR1 SGHDN and CDR2 FVKESK. CDR3 length: 14 residues. The CDR3 is CASSYGPYYNEQFF. CDR3 nucleotide sequence: TGTGCCAGCAGCTACGGACCGTACTACAATGAGCAGTTCTTC.

V gene TRBV30 combines with J gene TRBJ2-6; D is uncertain. Germline V gene sequence: CDR1 GTSNPN, CDR2 SVGIG (reference sequence). With 2 bases removed from V and 4 bases from J, the gap between germline ends came to 6 bases. The CDR3 has 13 residues. The CDR3 DNA is TGTGCCTGGAGTTCCACGGGGGCCAACGTCCTGACTTTC. This gives the protein CAWSSTGANVLTF.

This clonotype was seen at least ten times. The chain is built from TRBV12-3 or TRBV12-4 and TRBJ1-4; no definite D call. CDR3 size: 16 residues. Trimming left V 2 bases short and J 8 bases short, with 18 bases between. In DNA form, the CDR3 reads TGTGCCAGCAGTTTAAGGGCGGCCCGGGAGGGAGAAAAACTGTTTTTT. Translation gives CASSLRAAREGEKLFF.

Regarding this clonotype: This may arise from a read error, as a much more abundant clone is one base away. The chain recombines TRBV5-6 with TRBJ2-5; TRBD1 aligns across 7 bases. CDR1 is SGHDT, CDR2 YYEEEE, per germline. The CDR3 has 15 amino acids. With 3 bases clipped from V and 1 base from J, the junction kept 6 bases outside the gene matches. The CDR3 protein is CASSSSGTAQETQYF. The CDR3 DNA sequence: TGTGCCAGCAGCTCATCCGGGACAGCCCAAGAGACCCAGTACTTC.

With respect to this clonotype: One end of the junction is discordant with germline, which a read error may explain. The rearrangement joins TRBV9 to TRBJ2-5; maybe TRBD1 (5 bases). The CDR3 length is 14 residues. The germline V gene encodes CDR1 SGDLS and CDR2 YYNGEE. The CDR3 nucleotides are TGTGCCGGCAGCAGAGACAGCAGGCAAGAGACCCAGTACTTC. Protein: CAGSRDSRQETQYF.

In this sample, this clonotype turned up many times. The J gene is TRBJ1-1, the V gene TRBV7-2; D may be TRBD1 (5 bases). The CDR3 has 17 amino acids. Trimming shortened V by 1 base and J by 4 bases, and 19 bases separated the two germline ends. Germline V gives CDR1 SGHTA, CDR2 FQGNSA. The CDR3 here is CASSLVSRVGLSTEAFF. The CDR3 bases are TGTGCCAGCAGCTTAGTAAGCAGGGTTGGACTTAGCACTGAAGCTTTCTTT.

There are many counts of this clonotype. The V call is TRBV6-1, the J call TRBJ2-2, with TRBD2 as a possible D gene (6 bases). From germline, CDR1 is MNHNS and CDR2 SASEGT. This CDR3 contains 16 residues. The V and J ends lost 6 bases and 3 bases respectively, with 17 bases between them. CDR3 region: CASRQSLWGDTGELFF. CDR3 sequence (DNA): TGTGCCAGCAGACAATCCCTTTGGGGGGACACCGGGGAGCTGTTTTTT.

Many counts were recorded for this clonotype. The chain has TRBV2 and TRBJ2-7, with D hard to call. Trimming removed 3 bases at V and 6 bases at J, with 6 bases between. Per the germline V gene, CDR1 is SNHLY and CDR2 is FYNNEI. CDR3 length equals 11 residues. The CDR3 nucleotides read TGTGCCAGCAGTGAGGTCGGCGAGCAGTACTTC. This gives the protein CASSEVGEQYF.

This clonotype was observed a handful of times. The gene calls are TRBV7-9 and TRBJ2-5; D is unclear. CDR1 and CDR2 (germline): SEHNR, FQNEAQ (reference sequence). V lost 1 base to trimming and J lost 2 bases, with 8 bases between them. This CDR3 is 14 amino acids long. CDR3 DNA sequence: TGTGCCAGCAGCTTAGTAACAGCACAAGAGACCCAGTACTTC. Translated: CASSLVTAQETQYF.

In this sample, this clonotype turned up many times. V and J are TRBV6-1 and TRBJ2-7; D is ambiguous. From germline, CDR1 is MNHNS and CDR2 SASEGT. This CDR3 spans 10 amino acids. The ends were cut back, 4 bases at V and 5 bases at J, with 3 bases in the middle. The CDR3 reads CASSGHEQYF. CDR3 nucleotides: TGTGCCAGCAGTGGTCACGAGCAGTACTTC.

Points on this clonotype: A much larger clone differs by one base, so this may be a read error. The conserved final phenylalanine or tryptophan is absent from the CDR3, which likely points to a read error. This chain joins TRBV6-1 and TRBJ2-2; D remains ambiguous. Trimming stripped 1 base from V and 8 bases from J, with 11 bases between. The CDR3 consists of 14 residues. Germline V lookup: CDR1 MNHNS, CDR2 SASEGT. The CDR3 coding sequence is TGTGCCAGCAGTGAAGTCATGACCGTTGGGGAGCTGTTTCTT. This encodes CASSEVMTVGELFL.

There are many counts of this clonotype. J is TRBJ2-5 and V is TRBV2, with 8 bases lining up with TRBD1. The germline gives CDR1 SNHLY, CDR2 FYNNEI. Losses at the gene ends were 3 bases for V and 5 bases for J; bases not matched to a gene: 2. CDR3 length: 13 residues. CDR3 DNA: TGTGCCAGCAGTGACAGGGGGCTTGAGACCCAGTACTTC. Translating it yields CASSDRGLETQYF.

The CDR3 reads CSLGGGISLDQPQHF. The CDR3 DNA follows: TGCAGCCTGGGGGGGGGAATAAGTCTCGATCAGCCCCAGCATTTT. The chain couples TRBV29-1 to TRBJ1-5; weak D call: TRBD1 (5 bases). The CDR3 contains 15 residues. V was clipped by 8 bases and J by 5 bases, with 22 bases between them. CDR1 is SQVTM, CDR2 ANQGSEA, per germline. The full variable domain, in which reference TRBV29-1 and TRBJ1-5 provide the parts outside the CDR3, is SAVISQKPSRDICQRGTSLTIQCQVDSQVTMMFWYRQQPGQSLTLIATANQGSEATYESGFVIDKFPISRPNLTFSTLTVSNMSPEDSSIYLCSLGGGISLDQPQHFGDGTRLSIL.

This clonotype was counted many times. The V gene is TRBV3-1, the J gene TRBJ2-4, with D unresolved. The CDR3 sequence is 14 residues long. From germline, CDR1 is LGHDT and CDR2 YNNKEL (reference sequence). With 1 base removed from V and 0 bases from J, the gap between germline ends came to 4 bases. The CDR3 is CASSQGGAKNIQYF. The CDR3 coding sequence is TGTGCCAGCAGCCAAGGGGGAGCCAAAAACATTCAGTACTTC.

This sequence joins TRBV20-1 and TRBJ1-1; 7 bases map to TRBD1. The CDR3 runs 15 residues. V was clipped by 4 bases and J by 4 bases; unmatched bases: 12. Germline lookup yields CDR1 DFQATT and CDR2 SNEGSKA (reference sequence). As DNA, the CDR3 is TGCAGTGCTACCAGGCCAGGGGGAGTCGGCACTGAAGCTTTCTTT. This sequence encodes CSATRPGGVGTEAFF.

This chain links TRBV19 with TRBJ2-7; D remains unclear. Per germline, CDR1 LNHDA and CDR2 SQIVND (reference sequence). The V gene lost 1 base and the J gene lost 3 bases, with 13 bases spanning the gap. The CDR3 contains 15 residues. CDR3 sequence (DNA): TGTGCCAGTAGTATAGCAATAGGACCGCTCTACGAGCAGTACTTC. This translates into CASSIAIGPLYEQYF.

Points on this clonotype: Only one base separates this from a far larger clonotype, so it likely reflects a read error. The chain has TRBV6-9 and TRBJ1-2, with D possibly TRBD1 on 5 matching bases. Germline values: CDR1 MNHGY, CDR2 SVAAGI. The CDR3 runs 15 residues. The CDR3 loop is CASSSFQGVNYGCTF. CDR3 nucleotides: TGTGCCAGCAGTTCCTTCCAGGGAGTGAACTATGGCTGCACCTTC.

This clonotype was picked up many times. The chain combines TRBV28 with TRBJ2-7, with 7 bases fitting TRBD2. V lost 6 bases and J lost 1; bases outside the gene matches: 6. Per the germline V gene, CDR1 is MDHEN and CDR2 is SYDVKM. The CDR3 sequence is 14 residues long. CDR3 nucleotides: TGTGCCAGCAGCCGAAGGGGAGGGTCCTACGAGCAGTACTTC. This translates into CASSRRGGSYEQYF.

This clonotype was seen more than once but under ten times. The rearrangement uses TRBV6-2 or TRBV6-3 and TRBJ2-7; 8 bases are a match to TRBD2. The V gene's germline CDR1 is MNHEY and CDR2 SVGEGT. Trimming removed 2 bases from V and 0 bases from J; junction bases left unmatched: 3. CDR3 length: 15 residues. The DNA of the CDR3 is TGTGCCAGCAGTTACACAGCGGGGGCCTCCTACGAGCAGTACTTC. Protein sequence: CASSYTAGASYEQYF.

The CDR3 nucleotides are TGTGCCAGCAGTTCATCGACAGCGAGTAGGGAACACGGGGAGCTGTTTTTT. Translating gives CASSSSTASREHGELFF. The J gene is TRBJ2-2, the V gene TRBV12-3 or TRBV12-4, with D possibly being TRBD1 (5 bases). This CDR3 spans 17 amino acids. Deletions cut 4 bases from V and 7 bases from J, with 22 bases between.